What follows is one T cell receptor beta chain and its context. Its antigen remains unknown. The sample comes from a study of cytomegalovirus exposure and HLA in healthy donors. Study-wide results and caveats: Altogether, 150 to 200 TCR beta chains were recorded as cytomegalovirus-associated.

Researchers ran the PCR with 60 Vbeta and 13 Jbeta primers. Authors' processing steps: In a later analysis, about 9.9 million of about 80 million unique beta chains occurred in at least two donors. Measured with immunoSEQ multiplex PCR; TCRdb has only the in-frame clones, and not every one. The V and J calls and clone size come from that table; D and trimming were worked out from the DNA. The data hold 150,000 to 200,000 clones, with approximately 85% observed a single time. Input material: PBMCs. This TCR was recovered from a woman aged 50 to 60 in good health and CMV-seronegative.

CDR3 loop: CASRGWRAPGNTIYF. Here the CDR3 DNA reads TGTGCCAGCCGCGGTTGGAGGGCTCCTGGAAACACCATATATTTT. The rearrangement links TRBV6-5 to TRBJ1-3; no firm D call. CDR1 is MNHEY, CDR2 SVGAGI, per germline. The CDR3 covers 15 residues. V was shortened by 8 bases and J by 2 bases, with 16 bases between the two germline ends.